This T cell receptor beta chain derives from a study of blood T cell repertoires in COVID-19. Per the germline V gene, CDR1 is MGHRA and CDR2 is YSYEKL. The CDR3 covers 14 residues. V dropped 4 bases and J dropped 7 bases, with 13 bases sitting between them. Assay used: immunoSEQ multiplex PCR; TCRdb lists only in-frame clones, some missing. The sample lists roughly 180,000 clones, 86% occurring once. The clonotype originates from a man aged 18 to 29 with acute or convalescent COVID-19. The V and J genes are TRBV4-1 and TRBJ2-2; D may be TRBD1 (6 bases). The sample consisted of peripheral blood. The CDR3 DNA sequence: TGCGCCAGCAGCCCTATACAGGGAATCGGGGAGCTGTTTTTT. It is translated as CASSPIQGIGELFF.